Sequencing of this T cell receptor (beta chain) was carried out in a study of T cells in localized non-small cell lung cancer. Findings of the study overall: Higher blood T cell density went with longer overall survival. Highest T cell clonality was seen in uninvolved adjacent lung, surpassing that measured in tumor. Adjacent lung tissue had a median around 50 of the top 100 clones found in the tumor. Only one tumor region went through sequencing, so heterogeneity may still be there.

The method was immunoSEQ multiplex PCR; TCRdb's version includes in-frame clones alone and lacks a portion of them. The table records 60,000 to 85,000 clones, 86% of them present only once. V gave up 6 bases and J gave up 5 bases; unmatched junction bases: 4. The length of the CDR3 is 14 residues. The germline V gene has CDR1 SGHDN and CDR2 FVKESK. This clone was counted only a few times. As yet, its antigen is unknown. The clonotype originates from a male donor older than 55 with stage III squamous cell lung carcinoma. This chain links TRBV14 with TRBJ2-2, with TRBD1 identical over 9 bases. The specimen comprised peripheral blood, sampled before any cancer treatment. The CDR3 DNA follows: TGTGCCAGCAGGCGCGGGACAGGGACCGGGGAGCTGTTTTTT. Its protein is CASRRGTGTGELFF.